Each of the 32 T cell receptor beta chains below was sequenced from the same sample in a study of blood T cell repertoires in COVID-19. Here immunoSEQ multiplex PCR was the method, and the copy in TCRdb shows in-frame clones only, minus some. This repertoire shows fewer than 300,000 clones, roughly 88% found once; its top ten account for about 2.3%. The sample was PBMCs or T cells enriched from blood (not recorded which). The origin of the receptors is a woman aged 40 to 55 with acute COVID-19.

This sequence joins TRBV9 and TRBJ1-2; 7 bases are shared with TRBD1. The CDR3 consists of 17 residues. The V gene end was trimmed by 4 bases and the J gene end by 5 bases; junction bases not matched to a gene: 17. The germline V gene encodes CDR1 SGDLS and CDR2 YYNGEE. CDR3 amino acids: CASSLGTATTDLYGYTF. The CDR3 coding sequence is TGTGCCAGCAGCCTCGGGACAGCCACCACCGATCTATATGGCTACACCTTC.

The J gene is TRBJ1-2, the V gene TRBV4-3; 7 nucleotides match TRBD1. Trimming removed 0 bases from V and 3 bases from J; junction bases left unmatched: 4. This CDR3 is 15 amino acids long. Germline values: CDR1 LGHNA, CDR2 YSLEER. The CDR3 here is CASSQDRTGHYGYTF. Here the CDR3 DNA reads TGCGCCAGCAGCCAAGACCGGACAGGACACTATGGCTACACCTTC.

The chain has TRBV24-1 and TRBJ2-5; D is uncertain. Germline lookup yields CDR1 KGHDR and CDR2 SFDVKD. V dropped 1 base and J dropped 1 base, with 9 bases sitting between them. The CDR3 totals 15 residues. In DNA form, the CDR3 reads TGTGCCACCAGTGATTTCGGTTTAGTCCAAGAGACCCAGTACTTC. Translated: CATSDFGLVQETQYF.

The chain employs TRBV19 and TRBJ1-3; 7 positions match TRBD1. The germline CDR1 and CDR2 sequences are LNHDA and SQIVND (reference sequence). V shed 7 bases and J 4 bases; nucleotides not matched to a gene: 10. The length of the CDR3 is 15 residues. The CDR3: CASTLTGASGNTIYF. For the CDR3, the DNA is TGTGCCAGTACGCTTACAGGGGCCTCCGGAAACACCATATATTTT.

V is TRBV29-1 and J is TRBJ2-7; 14 bases map to TRBD2. This CDR3 is built from 16 residues. V lost 7 bases to trimming and J lost 2 bases; unmatched junction nucleotides: 10. CDR1 and CDR2 from the germline V gene are SQVTM and ANQGSEA. The CDR3 region has the DNA TGCAGCGCCTCAGGGACTAGCGGGAGTGGGACCTACGAGCAGTACTTC. Translating it yields CSASGTSGSGTYEQYF.

The chain links TRBV18 to TRBJ2-2, with TRBD2 identical over 13 bases. Germline V lookup: CDR1 KGHSH, CDR2 LQKENI. V gave up 6 bases and J gave up 3 bases; unmatched junction bases: 7. The CDR3 contains 17 residues. The CDR3 bases are TGTGCCAGCTCTCGCGGGACTAGCGGGACGTACACCGGGGAGCTGTTTTTT. Translated: CASSRGTSGTYTGELFF.

The chain uses TRBV7-2 and TRBJ1-5; possible D gene TRBD1, 6 bases. The V gene's germline CDR1 is SGHTA and CDR2 FQGNSA. The V end was cut by 5 bases, the J end by 3 bases, with 17 bases between. The CDR3 length is 16 residues. This CDR3 reads CASSPYAGATNQPQHF. In DNA, the CDR3 is TGTGCCAGCAGCCCCTATGCGGGGGCCACCAATCAGCCCCAGCATTTT.

V is TRBV28 and J is TRBJ1-2; TRBD1 aligns across 7 bases. Germline CDR1 MDHEN, CDR2 SYDVKM. The CDR3 totals 15 residues. Trimming took 6 bases from V and 2 from J; bases not matched to a gene: 9. The CDR3 loop reads CASRGPGQQNYGYTF. CDR3 DNA: TGTGCCAGCAGGGGACCGGGACAGCAGAACTATGGCTACACCTTC.

This clone was seen a single time. V gene TRBV9 combines with J gene TRBJ2-1; the D gene is possibly TRBD2 (6 bases). The CDR3 contains 13 residues. V was clipped by 2 bases and J by 8 bases, with 11 bases between them. Germline CDR1 and CDR2: SGDLS and YYNGEE. The CDR3 DNA follows: TGTGCCAGCAGCGTGGCTAGCGCCTATGAGCAGTTCTTC. Its translation is CASSVASAYEQFF.

The chain employs TRBV6-2 or TRBV6-3 and TRBJ2-7; 11 positions match TRBD1. The CDR3 is made up of 15 amino acids. With 4 bases clipped from V and 6 bases from J, the junction kept 8 bases outside the gene matches. Germline-derived CDR1 and CDR2 are MNHEY and SVGEGT. As DNA, the CDR3 is TGTGCCAGCAGTTCTCCCGGGACAGGGGGGCGCGAGCAGTACTTC. Translating it yields CASSSPGTGGREQYF.

The chain combines TRBV15 with TRBJ2-7; no clear D gene. The ends were cut back, 8 bases at V and 3 bases at J, with 17 bases in the middle. CDR3 length: 14 residues. From germline, CDR1 is LNHNV and CDR2 YYDKDF (reference sequence). The CDR3 DNA sequence: TGTGCCACCTCCCGAAGTTGGGCCAGCTACGAGCAGTACTTC. This gives the protein CATSRSWASYEQYF. Together with reference TRBV15 and TRBJ2-7, the CDR3 gives the full variable domain: DAMVIQNPRYQVTQFGKPVTLSCSQTLNHNVMYWYQQKSSQAPKLLFHYYDKDFNNEADTPDNFQSRRPNTSFCFLDIRSPGLGDTAMYLCATSRSWASYEQYFGPGTRLTVT.

The V call is TRBV2, the J call TRBJ1-1; D unclear. With 6 bases removed from V and 2 bases from J, the gap between germline ends came to 10 bases. Looked up from germline, CDR1 is SNHLY and CDR2 is FYNNEI. The CDR3 extends over 13 amino acids. DNA for the CDR3: TGTGCCAGCAGGAAGGAGGCAAACACTGAAGCTTTCTTT. Amino acid sequence: CASRKEANTEAFF.

The chain links TRBV18 to TRBJ1-1, with D uncertain. Germline CDR1 is KGHSH and CDR2 is LQKENI. The CDR3 length is 13 residues. V lost 3 bases to trimming and J lost 0 bases, with 5 bases between them. CDR3 DNA: TGTGCCAGCTCACCCGACATGAACACTGAAGCTTTCTTT. As protein: CASSPDMNTEAFF.

This chain uses TRBV15 with TRBJ2-2, with D perhaps TRBD2 (6 bases). The CDR3 is 14 residues long. V was trimmed by 6 bases and J by 0 bases, leaving 8 bases between them. CDR1 is LNHNV, CDR2 YYDKDF, per germline (reference sequence). In DNA, the CDR3 is TGTGCCACCAGGGACTACCCGAACACCGGGGAGCTGTTTTTT. Translating gives CATRDYPNTGELFF.

V is TRBV4-3 and J is TRBJ2-7, with 9 nucleotides matching TRBD2. This CDR3 is 16 amino acids long. CDR1 and CDR2 from the germline V gene are LGHNA and YSLEER. J lost 2 bases, V lost 1 base, and 6 bases had no gene match. The CDR3 is CASSQGVAGAPYEQYF. The CDR3 nucleotides read TGCGCCAGCAGCCAAGGAGTAGCGGGAGCCCCCTACGAGCAGTACTTC.

CDR3 nucleotides: TGTGCCAGCAGTCATGCGAGTAATTCACCCCTCCACTTT. It is translated as CASSHASNSPLHF. This rearrangement joins TRBV7-3 to TRBJ1-6; D not resolved. With 6 bases removed from V and 6 bases from J, the gap between germline ends came to 9 bases. This CDR3 spans 13 amino acids. The germline V gene has CDR1 SGHTA and CDR2 FQGTGA.

This clone was recorded only once. This sequence joins TRBV7-3 and TRBJ2-2; the D gene is possibly TRBD1 (5 bases). Germline V gene data show CDR1 as SGHTA and CDR2 as FQGTGA. This CDR3 contains 15 residues. V lost 5 bases, J lost 1 base, and 11 bases lay in between. CDR3 in DNA: TGTGCCAGCAGCCCTAGGGGCCTGAACACCGGGGAGCTGTTTTTT. This encodes CASSPRGLNTGELFF.

The rearrangement links TRBV4-1 to TRBJ1-4; 7 bases match TRBD1. The germline CDR1 and CDR2 sequences are MGHRA and YSYEKL. The V gene end was trimmed by 4 bases and the J gene end by 7 bases; junction bases not matched to a gene: 6. The CDR3 sequence is 14 residues long. This CDR3 reads CASSLRTGGEKLFF. The CDR3 coding sequence is TGCGCCAGCAGCCTCAGGACAGGAGGTGAAAAACTGTTTTTT.

The chain has TRBV24-1 and TRBJ1-2, with 9 bases matching TRBD1. The CDR3 length is 15 residues. The V segment lost 7 bases and the J segment 8 bases; nucleotides outside the gene matches: 13. Looked up from germline, CDR1 is KGHDR and CDR2 is SFDVKD. The CDR3 region is CATSAAEQGAGGYTF. In DNA form, the CDR3 reads TGTGCCACCAGCGCCGCCGAACAGGGGGCAGGGGGCTACACCTTC.

This sequence joins TRBV6-2 or TRBV6-3 and TRBJ2-3; 8 bases align to TRBD2. Trimming cost V 1 base and J 0 bases; bases outside gene matches: 6. Per germline, CDR1 MNHEY and CDR2 SVGEGT. This CDR3 contains 17 residues. CDR3 region: CASSYWAGGTSTDTQYF. CDR3 bases: TGTGCCAGCAGTTACTGGGCGGGAGGAACTAGCACAGATACGCAGTATTTT.

The genes are TRBV29-1 and TRBJ2-7; the D is unclear. Trimming shortened V by 2 bases and J by 5 bases, and 10 bases separated the two germline ends. This CDR3 spans 12 amino acids. The germline CDR1 and CDR2 sequences are SQVTM and ANQGSEA. Here the CDR3 DNA reads TGCAGCGTTGAAAGCACTCGCAACGAGCAGTACTTC. Translated, it gives CSVESTRNEQYF.

In its sample, this clone was seen once. J is TRBJ1-3 and V is TRBV2; tentative D call: TRBD1 (5 bases). The V end lost 6 bases, the J end lost 2 bases, and 11 bases lay between the germline ends. The CDR3 runs to 14 residues. Germline V gene lookup returns CDR1 SNHLY and CDR2 FYNNEI. Written as DNA, the CDR3 is TGTGCCAGCAGCGACCAGGGCGCTGGAAACACCATATATTTT. Its protein product is CASSDQGAGNTIYF.

The gene calls are TRBV6-5 and TRBJ2-1; TRBD2 matches 13 bases. The CDR3 spans 15 residues. The V gene end was trimmed by 2 bases and the J gene end by 8 bases; junction bases not matched to a gene: 3. Germline lookup yields CDR1 MNHEY and CDR2 SVGAGI. The CDR3 DNA reads TGTGCCAGCAGTTACGGACTAGCGGGAGTGGATGAGCAGTTCTTC. Translating gives CASSYGLAGVDEQFF.

CDR3 DNA: TGTGCCACCGGGGACAGGGGCAGCGACACCGGGGAGCTGTTTTTT. The encoded protein is CATGDRGSDTGELFF. The chain carries TRBV24-1 and TRBJ2-2; 10 nucleotides align to TRBD1. After removal of 9 bases from V and 3 bases from J, the junction contained 6 bases not matched to a gene. The CDR3 runs 15 residues. Germline lookup yields CDR1 KGHDR and CDR2 SFDVKD.

This rearrangement joins TRBV7-3 to TRBJ2-1, with D perhaps matching TRBD2 (6 bases). Germline CDR1 and CDR2: SGHTA and FQGTGA. CDR3 size: 12 residues. V was clipped by 3 bases and J by 12 bases, with 12 bases between them. The CDR3 DNA sequence: TGTGCCAGCAGCTTGGGACTGGATGGGCAGTTCTTC. As protein: CASSLGLDGQFF.

The V call is TRBV7-8, the J call TRBJ1-1; possible D gene TRBD1, 6 bases. Germline V lookup: CDR1 SGHVS, CDR2 FQNEAQ. The CDR3 totals 13 residues. With 1 base removed from V and 8 bases from J, the gap between germline ends came to 11 bases. The CDR3 coding sequence is TGTGCCAGCAGCTTAGAGAGGACAGCCGAAGCTTTCTTT. Translating it yields CASSLERTAEAFF.

DNA of the CDR3: TGTGCCACCAGTGGTTACCGGGGGACCCTTCATGAGCAGTTCTTC. This codes for CATSGYRGTLHEQFF. The chain is built from TRBV24-1 and TRBJ2-1; possibly TRBD2 for D (6 bases). The CDR3 has 15 amino acids. Trimming left V 5 bases short and J 8 bases short, with 18 bases between. The germline V gene has CDR1 KGHDR and CDR2 SFDVKD.

The V gene is TRBV9, the J gene TRBJ2-1; 12 nucleotides line up with TRBD2. This CDR3 region has 16 residues. CDR1 is SGDLS, CDR2 YYNGEE, per germline. Trimming took 1 base from V and 8 from J; bases not matched to a gene: 7. The DNA of the CDR3 is TGTGCCAGCAGCGTAATAGGGACTAGCGGGTTAGATGAGCAGTTCTTC. Amino acid sequence: CASSVIGTSGLDEQFF. Using reference TRBV9 and TRBJ2-1 for the parts outside the CDR3, the full variable domain is DSGVTQTPKHLITATGQRVTLRCSPRSGDLSVYWYQQSLDQGLQFLIQYYNGEERAKGNILERFSAQQFPDLHSELNLSSLELGDSALYFCASSVIGTSGLDEQFFGPGTRLTVL.

The chain uses TRBV5-8 and TRBJ2-7; TRBD2 might be the D (6 bases). CDR3 length: 14 amino acids. Trimming shortened V by 5 bases and J by 0 bases, and 12 bases separated the two germline ends. CDR1 is SGHTS, CDR2 YDEGEE, per germline. The CDR3 nucleotides are TGTGCCAGCAGTTCGGCCGGGGGCTCCTACGAGCAGTACTTC. It yields the protein CASSSAGGSYEQYF.

This clone appeared a single time. The chain links TRBV19 to TRBJ1-5; 9 bases match TRBD1. CDR1 is LNHDA and CDR2 is SQIVND in the germline V gene (reference sequence). The CDR3 runs to 15 residues. V lost 8 bases and J lost 4; bases outside the gene matches: 9. The CDR3 region has the DNA TGTGCCAGTCGTCAAACCGGGACAGGGAATCAGCCCCAGCATTTT. It specifies CASRQTGTGNQPQHF. The full variable domain, completed using reference TRBV19 and TRBJ1-5, is DGGITQSPKYLFRKEGQNVTLSCEQNLNHDAMYWYRQDPGQGLRLIYYSQIVNDFQKGDIAEGYSVSREKKESFPLTVTSAQKNPTAFYLCASRQTGTGNQPQHFGDGTRLSIL.

In its sample, this clone was seen once. The chain joins TRBV6-5 to TRBJ2-1; 15 bases agree with TRBD2. This CDR3 has 15 residues. CDR1 MNHEY and CDR2 SVGAGI come from the germline V gene. V lost 2 bases, J lost 9 bases, and 2 bases stayed unmatched. CDR3 sequence (DNA): TGTGCCAGCAGTTACCGGACTAGCGGGGGGGGTGAGCAGTTCTTC. This encodes CASSYRTSGGGEQFF.

The chain carries TRBV27 and TRBJ1-2; D perhaps matches TRBD1 (5 bases). The germline V gene encodes CDR1 MNHEY and CDR2 SMNVEV (reference sequence). V shed 1 base and J shed 3 bases, with 9 bases lying between them. The CDR3 extends over 14 amino acids. The CDR3 spells CASSLFGGYYGYTF. The CDR3 DNA reads as TGTGCCAGCAGTTTATTTGGGGGGTACTATGGCTACACCTTC.